This T cell receptor beta chain was found in a study of multiple sclerosis patients with progressive multifocal leukoencephalopathy. Findings and caveats of the study: Expanded clones at PML onset predated and persisted through natalizumab therapy. In most PML patients, TRB repertoires appeared less diverse by entropy.

Concerning this clone itself: The antigen is undetermined.

Time point described: time of PML onset. At PML onset, T3 blood samples were taken. The CDR3 loop spans 16 amino acids. The V gene's germline CDR1 is LGHNA and CDR2 YSLEER. V gave up 0 bases and J gave up 6 bases; unmatched junction bases: 7. The repertoire was sequenced with immunoSEQ multiplex PCR; TCRdb's copy has only in-frame clones and lacks some. The sample contains 30,000 to 35,000 clones, about 90% of which appear only once. The specimen was PBMCs, collected from a patient treated with natalizumab. The sequence derives from a human donor with progressive multifocal leukoencephalopathy. The chain couples TRBV4-3 to TRBJ2-1; TRBD2 matches 8 bases. CDR3 region: CASSQEAGTRGNEQFF. The CDR3 DNA sequence: TGCGCCAGCAGCCAAGAGGCAGGGACTAGGGGCAATGAGCAGTTCTTC.